The present T cell receptor beta chain was sequenced within a study of read filtering for tumor transcriptome and immune sequencing. Study in general: Patients were 17 male and some 13 female, mean age around 66 years, range roughly 47 to 85.

A word on this clonotype: Its antigen is unidentified.

Molecular barcoded adaptors covering alpha/delta and beta/gamma chains were used on roughly 370 ng RNA. Via MiXCR, TCRdb re-called the reads, giving one row per CDR3 protein. The sample has 120,000 or so distinct CDR3 sequences, over 10% seen once; the top ten hold 9.5% to 11%. Germline CDR1 SGDLS, CDR2 YYNGEE. With 8 bases removed from V and 6 bases from J, the gap between germline ends came to 8 bases. This CDR3 contains 11 residues. Whole-study findings and limits: IR-seq and RNA-seq agreed better without single-read clonotypes. Sorted CD138-negative bone marrow cells were not purified T cells.

This sequence joins TRBV9 and TRBJ2-2; D is uncertain. The source of this sequence is a donor at least 40 years old with multiple myeloma. Specimen: a population of CD138-negative cells sorted from bone marrow. CDR3 sequence (DNA): TGTGCCAGTGATAAGGCCGGGGAGCTGTTTTTT. The encoded protein is CASDKAGELFF. The whole variable domain, remainder taken from reference TRBV9 and TRBJ2-2, is DSGVTQTPKHLITATGQRVTLRCSPRSGDLSVYWYQQSLDQGLQFLIQYYNGEERAKGNILERFSAQQFPDLHSELNLSSLELGDSALYFCASDKAGELFFGEGSRLTVL.